These 7 T cell receptor beta chains originate from one sample sequenced in a study of CD8 T cells in ankylosing spondylitis. TCRdb reanalysed the 5' RACE reads using MiXCR and keeps one entry per CDR3 protein. The data hold 150,000 to 200,000 distinct CDR3 sequences, with around a third observed a single time. Sequenced material: synovial fluid, either unsorted or a sorted T cell fraction (not recorded which). Receptor source: a male donor with ankylosing spondylitis.

This clonotype was seen a handful of times. The rearrangement joins TRBV28 to TRBJ2-7; TRBD1 is a possible D gene (6 bases). Between the trimmed V and J ends, which lost 10 bases and 0 bases, there was a span of 10 bases. Germline V gene sequence: CDR1 MDHEN, CDR2 SYDVKM. The CDR3 has 12 amino acids. CDR3 amino acids: CATTGSSYEQYF. The CDR3 nucleotides read TGTGCCACTACAGGGAGCTCCTACGAGCAGTACTTC.

The chain has TRBV20-1 and TRBJ2-7; no reliable D call. The CDR3 extends over 14 amino acids. The germline gives CDR1 DFQATT, CDR2 SNEGSKA (reference sequence). V was pared by 0 bases and J by 3 bases, with 12 bases between. CDR3 DNA: TGCAGTGCTAGAGACCTCCTCGACTTCTACGAGCAGTACTTC. Protein sequence: CSARDLLDFYEQYF.

The sample holds a few counts of this clonotype. This sequence joins TRBV20-1 and TRBJ1-2, with 7 nucleotides matching TRBD1. CDR1 is DFQATT and CDR2 is SNEGSKA in the germline V gene (reference sequence). V shed 2 bases and J 4 bases; nucleotides not matched to a gene: 7. The CDR3 covers 14 residues. CDR3 protein: CSARPIQGVYGYTF. In DNA, the CDR3 is TGCAGTGCTAGACCTATTCAGGGGGTCTATGGCTACACCTTC.

This clonotype was recorded a few times. The chain carries TRBV2 and TRBJ2-1; the match to TRBD2 covers 14 bases. CDR3 length: 15 amino acids. The V gene end was trimmed by 3 bases and the J gene end by 9 bases; junction bases not matched to a gene: 4. Germline CDR1 reads SNHLY; CDR2 reads FYNNEI. CDR3 region: CASSETSGRATEQFF. The CDR3 DNA reads as TGTGCCAGCAGTGAGACTAGCGGGAGGGCCACTGAGCAGTTCTTC.

V is TRBV20-1 and J is TRBJ1-2, with 7 nucleotides matching TRBD1. The trim removed 5 bases at V and 6 bases at J, leaving 6 bases unmatched. CDR1 is DFQATT and CDR2 is SNEGSKA in the germline V gene (reference sequence). CDR3 length: 12 residues. In nucleotides, the CDR3 is TGCAGTGCTCCAGACAGGGTTAATGGCTACACCTTC. Its translation: CSAPDRVNGYTF.

In regard to this clonotype: One junction end does not reproduce the germline sequence, and a read error may be involved. The rearrangement links TRBV7-6 to TRBJ2-1, with D hard to call. In germline, CDR1 is SGHVS, CDR2 FNYEAQ. This CDR3 is built from 16 residues. Written as DNA, the CDR3 is TGTGCCTGCAGCGTCACCGAGATGTTCTCCTACAATGAGCAGTTCTTC. It translates to CACSVTEMFSYNEQFF. The whole variable domain, filled in from reference TRBV7-6 and TRBJ2-1, reads GAGVSQSPRYKVTKRGQDVALRCDPISGHVSLYWYRQALGQGPEFLTYFNYEAQQDKSGLPNDRFSAERPEGSISTLTIQRTEQRDSAMYRCACSVTEMFSYNEQFFGPGTRLTVL.

V gene TRBV6-6 combines with J gene TRBJ1-3; no definite D call. The CDR3 is 13 residues long. Germline CDR1 MNHNY, CDR2 SVGAGI (reference sequence). V dropped 10 bases and J dropped 0 bases, with 10 bases sitting between them. CDR3 in amino acids: CATLSASGNTIYF. In DNA form, the CDR3 reads TGTGCCACCCTTTCAGCCTCTGGAAACACCATATATTTT.